This T cell receptor beta chain was retrieved from a study of blood T cell repertoires in COVID-19. Study in general: Acute and convalescent COVID-19 samples came from the United States, Italy and Spain. Nucleic acid was either cDNA or gDNA, and it came from T cells, B-cell-depleted T cells, or PBMCs.

Concerning this clone: At one end, the junction sequence differs from germline, possibly due to a read error.

Germline CDR1 MDHEN, CDR2 SYDVKM. The CDR3 consists of 15 residues. In the authors' workflow: The assay estimated nucleated cells by amplifying reference gene primers. Sequencing was performed with immunoSEQ multiplex PCR; in TCRdb, only in-frame clones are kept and a portion is missing. The V and J calls and clone size were taken over from that table, and D and trimming were inferred from the DNA. Altogether 310,000 or so clones are present, approximately 88% being singletons, with the ten largest covering approximately 4%. The sequence was obtained from a woman between 50 and 59 years old with active or convalescent COVID-19. Sequenced input: peripheral blood. The chain combines TRBV28 with TRBJ2-1; 7 nucleotides match TRBD1. CDR3: CASSQRQPIDRVPVF. The CDR3 coding sequence is TGTGCCAGCAGCCAGCGTCAACCAATAGACAGGGTTCCTGTCTTC.